This is a list of T cell receptor beta chains from one sample in a study of OX40 agonist ivuxolimab in advanced cancers. The assay was immunoSEQ multiplex PCR, and TCRdb's table has in-frame clones only and misses some. Found here are more than 75,000 clones, 80% to 85% of them singletons; the top ten hold approximately 1.2%. The sequenced sample was CD4+ or CD8+ T cells sorted from blood, obtained in a trial of the OX40 agonist ivuxolimab. The receptor source for this set is an adult with an advanced solid tumor such as melanoma, head and neck, liver or kidney cancer. CDR3s include the opening cysteine and the closing phenylalanine or tryptophan. D genes are given only for firm matches. Clone size is stated in some rows and not others, as once, few, many or a class when expanded.

j_call d_call v_call clone_size cdr3_nt cdr3_aa
TRBJ1-4 . TRBV29-1 . TGCAGCGTTCTGCCGGAAGGGGCGAATCGGGAAAAACTGTTTTTT CSVLPEGANREKLFF
TRBJ2-1 TRBD1 TRBV28 . TGTGCCAGCAGACCCTCAGGGGGCGCCTGGCTCAATGAGCAGTTCTTC CASRPSGGAWLNEQFF
TRBJ2-1 TRBD2 TRBV5-1 few TGCGCCAGCAGCTATATTGCAATGACCGGGACTAGCGATATGAATGAGCAGTTCTTC CASSYIAMTGTSDMNEQFF
TRBJ1-1 . TRBV28 . TGTGCCAGCAGTACTCCGGGGGGGACTGAAGCTTTCTTT CASSTPGGTEAFF
TRBJ2-3 . TRBV28 . TGTGCCAGCAGTTCCGCGACAGAATTCGAAGATACGCAGTATTTT CASSSATEFEDTQYF
TRBJ1-2 . TRBV11-2 . TGTGCCAGCAGCCGCGCTGGTACTAGCTATGGCTACACCTTC CASSRAGTSYGYTF
TRBJ1-1 . TRBV5-1 . TGCGCCAGCGGAGGATCAGACGCCAACACTGAAGCTTTCTTT CASGGSDANTEAFF
TRBJ2-6 . TRBV5-1 . TGCGCCAGCAGCTTCGACGGCTCTGGGGCCAACGTCCTGACTTTC CASSFDGSGANVLTF
TRBJ2-1 TRBD1 TRBV13 . TGTGCCAGCAGCTTAGTACAGGGGGCTGTCTACAATGAGCAGTTCTTC CASSLVQGAVYNEQFF
TRBJ2-1 . TRBV7-2 . TGTGCCAGCAGCCCTAGCGTTCTCTCCTACAATGAGCAGTTCTTC CASSPSVLSYNEQFF
TRBJ1-2 . TRBV18 few TGTGCCAGCTCAGATAGAGAGCTAAACTATGGCTACACCTTC CASSDRELNYGYTF
TRBJ1-1 . TRBV5-3 . TGTGCCAGAAGCTTGGGCTCCTTGGGAGCTTTCTTT CARSLGSLGAFF
TRBJ1-5 . TRBV7-9 . TGTGCCAGCAGCTTACCGGCAGGGTACAATCAGCCCCAGCATTTT CASSLPAGYNQPQHF
TRBJ1-2 . TRBV4-2 . TGTGCCAGCAGCCAAAGGGTCAGCGACTATGGCTACACCTTC CASSQRVSDYGYTF
TRBJ1-5 TRBD1 TRBV28 few TGTGCCAGCAGTCTCGGGACAGGCGGCAATCAGCCCCAGCATTTT CASSLGTGGNQPQHF
TRBJ1-6 . TRBV5-4 . TGTGCCAGCAGCTTGGGGTTGAATTCACCCCTCCACTTT CASSLGLNSPLHF
TRBJ2-3 . TRBV19 few TGTGCCAGTAGTATAGATGTTGCAGGAGGAGATACGCAGTATTTT CASSIDVAGGDTQYF
TRBJ1-2 . TRBV9 . TGTGCCAGCAGCGCGATGGGACAACCCTATGGCTACACCTTC CASSAMGQPYGYTF
TRBJ2-7 TRBD1 TRBV5-1 once TGCGCCAGCAGCTTGGGTAGACAGGGGAACTACGAGCAGTACTTC CASSLGRQGNYEQYF
TRBJ1-2 . TRBV20-1 . TGCAGTGCCAATGGCTACACCTTC CSANGYTF
TRBJ2-2 TRBD1 TRBV11-2 . TGTGCCAGCAGCTACAGGGGGAGAGAAACCGGGGAGCTGTTTTTT CASSYRGRETGELFF
TRBJ2-3 . TRBV28 . TGTGCCAGCAGTTTCAGTGGGGGGGCCGGCACAGATACGCAGTATTTT CASSFSGGAGTDTQYF
TRBJ1-2 . TRBV6-5 few TGTGCCAGCAGTTACGGGCTAGTCTATGGCTACACCTTC CASSYGLVYGYTF
TRBJ2-3 TRBD2 TRBV7-2 . TGTGCCAGCAGCTGGGGACTAGCGGGGGGACTTAATACGCAGTATTTT CASSWGLAGGLNTQYF
TRBJ2-5 TRBD2 TRBV7-2 . TGTGCCAGCAGCTTAGGACGGGAGCGGGGGGTTTCGGAGACCCAGTACTTC CASSLGRERGVSETQYF
TRBJ2-1 . TRBV2 once TGTGCCAGCAGTGAACAGGGTCTTATGGATGAGCAGTTCTTC CASSEQGLMDEQFF
TRBJ2-3 . TRBV7-2 . TGTGCCAGCAGCTCAAATCGAGATACGCAGTATTTT CASSSNRDTQYF
TRBJ2-5 TRBD2 TRBV19 once TGTGCCAGTAGTACTCGGGGTAGCGGGGGAAGAGAGACCCAGTACTTC CASSTRGSGGRETQYF
TRBJ1-5 . TRBV10-3 . TGTGCCATCAGTGAGAGCAGAGATCAGCCCCAGCATTTT CAISESRDQPQHF
TRBJ2-1 . TRBV9 few TGTGCCAGCAGCCCAACAGAGACCAATGAGCAGTTCTTC CASSPTETNEQFF
TRBJ1-2 TRBD1 TRBV4-1 . TGCGCCAGCAGCCAAGGAATTAGGGGCCTTCGACAGGGAATTACTGGCTACACCTTC CASSQGIRGLRQGITGYTF
TRBJ1-6 TRBD1 TRBV5-5 . TGTGCCAGCAGCCCGTCCGACAGGGCCTATAATTCACCCCTCCACTTT CASSPSDRAYNSPLHF
TRBJ1-6 TRBD1 TRBV27 few TGTGCCAGCAGATCGGGGACAGGGTCAAATTCACCCCTCCACTTT CASRSGTGSNSPLHF
TRBJ1-6 TRBD1 TRBV6-4 . TGTGCCAACTCGGGACAGCCTGATTCACCCCTCCACTTT CANSGQPDSPLHF
TRBJ1-4 . TRBV5-6 . TGTGCCAGCACCGTTGAGGGGGCTAATGAAAAACTGTTTTTT CASTVEGANEKLFF
TRBJ2-5 . TRBV7-9 . TGTGCCAGCAGCTTAGGCGGGCTCGTGGAGACCCAGTACTTC CASSLGGLVETQYF
TRBJ1-1 . TRBV7-7 . TGTGCCAGCAGCCCCGGGGGCCCCAACGCTGAAGCTTTCTTT CASSPGGPNAEAFF
TRBJ2-7 TRBD1 TRBV7-8 few TGTGCCAGCAGCTTTGGACAGGGGGTCTACGAGCAGTACTTC CASSFGQGVYEQYF
TRBJ2-2 . TRBV7-3 few TGTGCCAGCAGCTTAATGGGTCGGGCAATGACCGGGGAGCTGTTTTTT CASSLMGRAMTGELFF
TRBJ2-5 . TRBV10-2 . TGCGCCAGCAGTGGAGGGGGGGAGACCCAGTACTTC CASSGGGETQYF
TRBJ2-5 TRBD2 TRBV6-5 . TGTGCCAGCAGAGGTCCGGGACTAGGGCAAGAGACCCAGTACTTC CASRGPGLGQETQYF